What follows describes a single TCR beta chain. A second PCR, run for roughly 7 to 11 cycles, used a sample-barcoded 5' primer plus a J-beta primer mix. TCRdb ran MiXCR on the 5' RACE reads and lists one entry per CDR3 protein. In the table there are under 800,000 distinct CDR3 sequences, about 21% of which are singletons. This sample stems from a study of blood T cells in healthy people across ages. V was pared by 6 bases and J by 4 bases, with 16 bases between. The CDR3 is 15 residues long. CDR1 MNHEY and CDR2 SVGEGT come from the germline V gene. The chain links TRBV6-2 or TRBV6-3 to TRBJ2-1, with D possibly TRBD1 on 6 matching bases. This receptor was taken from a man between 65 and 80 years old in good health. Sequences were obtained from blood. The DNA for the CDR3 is TGTGCCAGCAGCCGTATAACAGGGATTTACAATGAGCAGTTCTTC. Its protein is CASSRITGIYNEQFF.